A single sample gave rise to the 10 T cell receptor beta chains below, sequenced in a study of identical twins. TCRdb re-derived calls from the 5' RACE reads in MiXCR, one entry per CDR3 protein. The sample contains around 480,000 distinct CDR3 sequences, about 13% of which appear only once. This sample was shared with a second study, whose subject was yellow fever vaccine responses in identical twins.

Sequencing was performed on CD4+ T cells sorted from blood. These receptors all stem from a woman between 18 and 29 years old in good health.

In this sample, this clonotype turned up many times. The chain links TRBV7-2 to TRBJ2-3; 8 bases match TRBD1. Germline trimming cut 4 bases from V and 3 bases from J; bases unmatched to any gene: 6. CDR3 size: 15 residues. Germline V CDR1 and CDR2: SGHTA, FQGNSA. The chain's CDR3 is CASSYRRQGTDTQYF. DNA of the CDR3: TGTGCCAGCAGCTATCGTCGACAGGGGACAGATACGCAGTATTTT.

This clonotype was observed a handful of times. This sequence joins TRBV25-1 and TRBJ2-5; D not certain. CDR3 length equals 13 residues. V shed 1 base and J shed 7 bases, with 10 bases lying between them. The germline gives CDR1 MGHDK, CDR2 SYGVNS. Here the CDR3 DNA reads TGTGCCAGCAGTGAATCGCCCCCATCGACCCAGTACTTC. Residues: CASSESPPSTQYF.

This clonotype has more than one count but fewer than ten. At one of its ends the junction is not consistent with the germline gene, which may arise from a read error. The CDR3 reads CASSSTYLVSF. Written as DNA, the CDR3 is TGTGCCAGCAGCTCCACGTACTTGGTTTCGTTC. The genes are TRBV7-6 and TRBJ2-1, with D uncertain. Germline CDR1 SGHVS, CDR2 FNYEAQ. The CDR3 runs 11 residues.

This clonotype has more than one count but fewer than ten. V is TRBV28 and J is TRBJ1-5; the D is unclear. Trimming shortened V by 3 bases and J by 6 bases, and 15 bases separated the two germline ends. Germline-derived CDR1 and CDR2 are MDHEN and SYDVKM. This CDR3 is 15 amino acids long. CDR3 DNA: TGTGCCAGCAGTTTCTCAGGAGTCTTTGGTCAGCCCCAGCATTTT. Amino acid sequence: CASSFSGVFGQPQHF.

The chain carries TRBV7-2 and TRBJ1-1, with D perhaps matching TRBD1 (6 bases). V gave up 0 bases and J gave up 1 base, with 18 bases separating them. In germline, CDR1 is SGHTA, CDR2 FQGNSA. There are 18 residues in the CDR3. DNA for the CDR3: TGTGCCAGCAGCTTAGCACAACAGGGTTACAAAGGGAACACTGAAGCTTTCTTT. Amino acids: CASSLAQQGYKGNTEAFF.

DNA for the CDR3: TGCGCCAGCAGTTTCGAAGCGGGAGGAACCCACGAGCAGTACTTC. Its translation is CASSFEAGGTHEQYF. The chain links TRBV5-1 to TRBJ2-7; 9 nucleotides align to TRBD2. Germline V gene sequence: CDR1 SGHRS, CDR2 YFSETQ. The V gene end was trimmed by 5 bases and the J gene end by 5 bases; junction bases not matched to a gene: 11. This CDR3 has 15 amino acids.

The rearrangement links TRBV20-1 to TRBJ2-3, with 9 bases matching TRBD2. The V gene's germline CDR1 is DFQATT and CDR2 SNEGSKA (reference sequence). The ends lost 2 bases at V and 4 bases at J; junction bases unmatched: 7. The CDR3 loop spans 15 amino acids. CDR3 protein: CSARSSGSLSDTQYF. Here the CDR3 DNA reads TGCAGTGCTAGAAGTAGCGGGAGTCTGTCAGATACGCAGTATTTT.

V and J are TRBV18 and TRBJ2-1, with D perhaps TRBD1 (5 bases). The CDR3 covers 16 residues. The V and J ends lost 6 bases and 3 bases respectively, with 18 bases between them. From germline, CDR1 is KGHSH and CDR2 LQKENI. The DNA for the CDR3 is TGTGCCAGCTCCAGGACGGTCGGCGACAGCTACAATGAGCAGTTCTTC. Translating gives CASSRTVGDSYNEQFF.

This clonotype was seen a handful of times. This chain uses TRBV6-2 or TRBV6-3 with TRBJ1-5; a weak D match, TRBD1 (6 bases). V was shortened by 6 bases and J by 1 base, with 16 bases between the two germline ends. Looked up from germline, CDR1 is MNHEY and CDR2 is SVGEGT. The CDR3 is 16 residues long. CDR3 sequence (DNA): TGTGCCAGCAGACAAAGGGGGGAAATAAGCAATCAGCCCCAGCATTTT. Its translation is CASRQRGEISNQPQHF.

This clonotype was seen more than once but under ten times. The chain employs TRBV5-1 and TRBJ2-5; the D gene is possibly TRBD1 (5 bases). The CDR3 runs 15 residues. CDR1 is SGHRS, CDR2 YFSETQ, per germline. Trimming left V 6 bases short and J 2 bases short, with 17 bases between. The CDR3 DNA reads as TGCGCCAGCACCTCCTCGACAGATTCTCAAGAGACCCAGTACTTC. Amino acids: CASTSSTDSQETQYF.